The subject of this entry is one T cell receptor (beta chain). Its antigen remains unknown. The data were obtained in a study of OX40 agonist ivuxolimab in advanced cancers. Study-wide findings and caveats: Clonal expansion was among the lowest in partial responders at 0.1-3.0 mg/kg, especially CD8+. CD4+ and CD8+ blood T cells expanded clonally by week 6 at 0.1 to 3.0 mg/kg.

Germline V gene lookup returns CDR1 MNHEY and CDR2 SMNVEV (reference sequence). This CDR3 contains 14 residues. Trimming removed 3 bases from V and 6 bases from J; junction bases left unmatched: 4. The protocol was immunoSEQ multiplex PCR, while the TCRdb copy is restricted to in-frame clones and leaves out a portion. The data show about 71,000 clones, approximately 91% seen once. The sample here was CD4+ or CD8+ T cells sorted from blood, taken in a trial of the OX40 agonist ivuxolimab. The V call is TRBV27, the J call TRBJ2-1; TRBD2 agrees at 8 bases. This receptor was taken from an adult with an advanced solid tumor such as melanoma, head and neck, liver or kidney cancer. CDR3 loop: CASSFISGSNEQFF. CDR3 in DNA: TGTGCCAGCAGTTTTATAAGCGGGAGCAATGAGCAGTTCTTC.